Presented here are 10 T cell receptor beta chains from one specimen sequenced in a study of CD8+ T cells in alopecia areata. RNA extraction and reverse transcription yielded cDNA as sequencing template. TCRdb's copy holds only in-frame clones and misses some; the assay was immunoSEQ multiplex PCR. The sample lists about 140,000 clones, roughly 86% occurring once. Treatment specified: oral pan-JAK inhibitor, 5-10 mg twice daily. The sample consisted of CD8+ T cells sorted from blood, taken at week 4, from a patient treated with tofacitinib. Receptors were obtained from a human donor with alopecia areata.

This clone was recorded a few times. This sequence joins TRBV27 and TRBJ2-3; TRBD2 matches at 8 bases. The V gene's germline CDR1 is MNHEY and CDR2 SMNVEV (reference sequence). The CDR3 extends over 13 amino acids. J lost 4 bases, V lost 5 bases, and 2 bases had no gene match. CDR3 in DNA: TGTGCCAGCAGTGCGGGAGGAGCAGATACGCAGTATTTT. Translation gives CASSAGGADTQYF.

This rearrangement joins TRBV6-4 to TRBJ1-1, with D unresolved. Trimming stripped 5 bases from V and 1 base from J, with 8 bases between. The CDR3 consists of 13 residues. The germline V gene has CDR1 MRHNA and CDR2 SNTAGT. The CDR3 loop is CASSWRTNTEAFF. In DNA form, the CDR3 reads TGTGCCAGCAGTTGGAGAACGAACACTGAAGCTTTCTTT.

The chain combines TRBV5-1 with TRBJ2-1, with D possibly being TRBD2 (5 bases). The V gene's germline CDR1 is SGHRS and CDR2 YFSETQ. The CDR3 totals 16 residues. V dropped 4 bases and J dropped 4 bases, with 18 bases sitting between them. The CDR3 region has the DNA TGCGCCAGCAGCCTACACCCGGGGAATTCATACAATGAGCAGTTCTTC. As protein: CASSLHPGNSYNEQFF.

This rearrangement joins TRBV30 to TRBJ2-6, with TRBD1 matching 8 bases. CDR3 length equals 14 residues. CDR1 is GTSNPN, CDR2 SVGIG, per germline (reference sequence). J gave up 2 bases and V 4 bases, and 1 base lay outside the gene matches. For the CDR3, the DNA is TGTGCCTGGACGACAGGGGCTGGGGCCAACGTCCTGACTTTC. As protein: CAWTTGAGANVLTF. Using reference TRBV30 and TRBJ2-6 for the parts outside the CDR3, the full variable domain is SQTIHQWPATLVQPVGSPLSLECTVEGTSNPNLYWYRQAAGRGLQLLFYSVGIGQISSEVPQNLSASRPQDRQFILSSKKLLLSDSGFYLCAWTTGAGANVLTFGAGSRLTVL.

This chain connects TRBV7-6 to TRBJ2-3, with unresolved D. Germline assignment: CDR1 SGHVS and CDR2 FNYEAQ. This CDR3 contains 12 residues. Trimming took 3 bases from V and 6 from J, leaving 7 bases between them. This CDR3 is CASSFLRDTQYF. For the CDR3, the DNA is TGTGCCAGCAGCTTCCTTAGGGATACGCAGTATTTT.

The rearrangement uses TRBV29-1 and TRBJ1-6; TRBD1 agrees at 8 bases. V shed 7 bases and J 2 bases; nucleotides not matched to a gene: 4. From germline, CDR1 is SQVTM and CDR2 ANQGSEA. This CDR3 has 14 amino acids. CDR3 amino acids: CSARQGTYNSPLHF. The DNA for the CDR3 is TGCAGCGCGAGACAGGGGACCTATAATTCACCCCTCCACTTT.

The chain couples TRBV5-4 to TRBJ2-1; D is undetermined. Trimming pared 0 bases from V and 7 bases from J, leaving 14 bases between. Germline CDR1 reads SGHNT; CDR2 reads YYREEE (reference sequence). The CDR3 extends over 15 amino acids. CDR3 nucleotides: TGTGCCAGCAGCTTGGGGACCGCTGGGCTAAATGAGCAGTTCTTC. Amino acid sequence: CASSLGTAGLNEQFF.

The chain is built from TRBV9 and TRBJ2-1, with 8 bases identical to TRBD2. The ends lost 4 bases at V and 3 bases at J; junction bases unmatched: 9. Germline lookup yields CDR1 SGDLS and CDR2 YYNGEE. The CDR3 length is 16 residues. CDR3 DNA: TGTGCCAGCAGCTTTTATCAGCGGGAGCTCTACAATGAGCAGTTCTTC. Translating gives CASSFYQRELYNEQFF.

This chain uses TRBV2 with TRBJ2-2; a weak D match, TRBD1 (6 bases). The CDR3 length is 18 residues. V lost 9 bases and J lost 0, with 23 bases in between. Per germline, CDR1 SNHLY and CDR2 FYNNEI. CDR3 DNA: TGTGCCAGTAGTCCCCTTGTTCCAGGGGATTCGAACACCGGGGAGCTGTTTTTT. Translation: CASSPLVPGDSNTGELFF.

The chain employs TRBV29-1 and TRBJ2-3, with D possibly being TRBD1 or TRBD2 (5 bases each). Germline lookup yields CDR1 SQVTM and CDR2 ANQGSEA. The CDR3 is made up of 14 amino acids. The V gene lost 1 base and the J gene lost 2 bases, with 10 bases spanning the gap. The CDR3 loop is CSVEGGRTTDTQYF. DNA for the CDR3: TGCAGCGTTGAAGGGGGACGCACCACAGATACGCAGTATTTT.